Listed below are T cell receptor beta chains from one sample, sequenced in a study of shared clonotypes between healthy human individuals. The protocol was immunoSEQ multiplex PCR, while the TCRdb copy is restricted to in-frame clones and leaves out a portion. This repertoire shows a few million clones, 80% to 95% found once; its top ten account for about 0.39%. The sample was naive CD4+ T cells from PBMCs. These receptors were collected from a man aged 18 to 29 in good health. Some clones in this sample may be carry-over from other donors' samples. Both conserved end residues are trimmed from each CDR3. The order of the fields is CDR3 protein, CDR3 length, V gene, clone size, J gene. Clone size is given for some rows only: seen once, a few or many times, or a class if the clone is expanded.

ASSLRLSTSRNEQF,14,TRBV7-6,NA,TRBJ2-1
ASTAGSYSNQPQH,13,TRBV6-1,NA,TRBJ1-5
ASSLAGQSSGNTIY,14,TRBV5-1,few,TRBJ1-3
AISESTGGQF,10,TRBV10-3,NA,TRBJ2-1
ASSQEELADYNEQF,14,TRBV4-2,NA,TRBJ2-1
ASKRPEVTEAF,11,TRBV27,NA,TRBJ1-1
ASRPQASGRYEQY,13,TRBV28,NA,TRBJ2-7
ASSPGTSNEKLF,12,TRBV11-1,NA,TRBJ1-4
ASSESGSEQY,10,TRBV10-1,NA,TRBJ2-7
ASSPRAPDFETQY,13,TRBV4-3,NA,TRBJ2-5